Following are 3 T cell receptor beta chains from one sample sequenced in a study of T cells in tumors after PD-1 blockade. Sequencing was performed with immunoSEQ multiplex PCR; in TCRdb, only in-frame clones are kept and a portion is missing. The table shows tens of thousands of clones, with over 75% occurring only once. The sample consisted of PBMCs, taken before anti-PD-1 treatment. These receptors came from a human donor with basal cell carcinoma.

The CDR3: CASSIGTNNEQFF. The CDR3, as DNA: TGTGCCAGTAGTATTGGCACAAACAATGAGCAGTTCTTC. The chain couples TRBV19 to TRBJ2-1; D is uncertain. The CDR3 runs 13 residues. Between the trimmed V and J ends, which lost 3 bases and 5 bases, there was a span of 8 bases. In germline, CDR1 is LNHDA, CDR2 SQIVND (reference sequence).

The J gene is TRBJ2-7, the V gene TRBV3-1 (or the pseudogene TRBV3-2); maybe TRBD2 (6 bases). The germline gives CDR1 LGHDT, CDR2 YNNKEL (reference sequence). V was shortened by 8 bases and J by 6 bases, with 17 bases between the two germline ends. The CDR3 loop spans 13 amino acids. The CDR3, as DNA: TGTGCCAGCTCGGGGGATGGGGCGGGCGAGCAGTACTTC. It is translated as CASSGDGAGEQYF.

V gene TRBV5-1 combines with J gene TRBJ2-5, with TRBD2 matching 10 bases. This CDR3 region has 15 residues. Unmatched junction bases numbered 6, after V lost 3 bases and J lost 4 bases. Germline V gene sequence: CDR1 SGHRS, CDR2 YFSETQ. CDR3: CASSSRTSGRETQYF. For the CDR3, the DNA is TGCGCCAGCAGCTCTAGGACTAGCGGACGAGAGACCCAGTACTTC.